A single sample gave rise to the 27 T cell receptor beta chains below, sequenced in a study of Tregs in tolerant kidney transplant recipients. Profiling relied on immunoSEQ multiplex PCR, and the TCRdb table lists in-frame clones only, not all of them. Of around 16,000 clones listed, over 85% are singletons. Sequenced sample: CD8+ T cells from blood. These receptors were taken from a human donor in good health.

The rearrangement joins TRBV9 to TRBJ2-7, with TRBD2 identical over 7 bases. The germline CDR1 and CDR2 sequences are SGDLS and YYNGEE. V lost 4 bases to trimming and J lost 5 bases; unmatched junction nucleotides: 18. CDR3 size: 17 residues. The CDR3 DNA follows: TGTGCCAGCAGCCCCCCCCCGGGTGTCGGGAGGCGGGACGAGCAGTACTTC. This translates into CASSPPPGVGRRDEQYF. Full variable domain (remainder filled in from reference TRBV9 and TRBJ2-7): DSGVTQTPKHLITATGQRVTLRCSPRSGDLSVYWYQQSLDQGLQFLIQYYNGEERAKGNILERFSAQQFPDLHSELNLSSLELGDSALYFCASSPPPGVGRRDEQYFGPGTRLTVT.

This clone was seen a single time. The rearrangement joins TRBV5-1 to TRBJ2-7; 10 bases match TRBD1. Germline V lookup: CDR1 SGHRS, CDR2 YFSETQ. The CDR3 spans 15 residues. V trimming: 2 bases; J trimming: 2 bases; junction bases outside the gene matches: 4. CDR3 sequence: CASSFKGTGAYEQYF. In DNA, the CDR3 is TGCGCCAGCAGCTTCAAAGGGACAGGGGCCTACGAGCAGTACTTC.

CDR3 nucleotides: TGTGCCAGCAGTTTATTGGGCGGGGCGCATTACAATGAGCAGTTCTTC. Translation gives CASSLLGGAHYNEQFF. The J gene is TRBJ2-1, the V gene TRBV27, with a weak D call TRBD2 (6 bases). The germline V gene has CDR1 MNHEY and CDR2 SMNVEV (reference sequence). V gave up 1 base and J gave up 4 bases, with 14 bases separating them. This CDR3 comprises 16 residues.

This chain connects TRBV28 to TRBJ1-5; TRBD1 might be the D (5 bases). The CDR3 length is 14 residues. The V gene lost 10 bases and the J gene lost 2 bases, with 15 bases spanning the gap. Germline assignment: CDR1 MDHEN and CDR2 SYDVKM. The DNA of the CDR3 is TGTGCCATTAAGGCCTCAGGGCGCAATCAGCCCCAGCATTTT. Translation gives CAIKASGRNQPQHF.

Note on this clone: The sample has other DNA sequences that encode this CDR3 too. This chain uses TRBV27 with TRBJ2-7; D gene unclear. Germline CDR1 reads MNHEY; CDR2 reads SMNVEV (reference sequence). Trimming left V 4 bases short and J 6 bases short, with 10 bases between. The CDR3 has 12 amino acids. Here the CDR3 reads CASSSQGPEQYF. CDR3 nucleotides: TGTGCCAGCAGTTCACAAGGTCCCGAGCAGTACTTC.

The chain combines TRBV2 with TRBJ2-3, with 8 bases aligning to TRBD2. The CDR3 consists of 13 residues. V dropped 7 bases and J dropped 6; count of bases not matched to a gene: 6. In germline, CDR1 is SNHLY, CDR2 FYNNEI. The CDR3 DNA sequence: TGTGCCAGCACGGGGGGGCTGACCGATACGCAGTATTTT. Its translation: CASTGGLTDTQYF. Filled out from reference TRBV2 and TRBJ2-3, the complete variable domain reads EPEVTQTPSHQVTQMGQEVILRCVPISNHLYFYWYRQILGQKVEFLVSFYNNEISEKSEIFDDQFSVERPDGSNFTLKIRSTKLEDSAMYFCASTGGLTDTQYFGPGTRLTVL.

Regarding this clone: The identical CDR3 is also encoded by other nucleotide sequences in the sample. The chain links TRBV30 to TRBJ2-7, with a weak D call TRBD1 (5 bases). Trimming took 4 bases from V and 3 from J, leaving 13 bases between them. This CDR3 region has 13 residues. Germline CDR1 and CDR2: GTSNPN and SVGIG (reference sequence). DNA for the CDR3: TGTGCCTGGAAGGCCAAAGGGGACTACGAGCAGTACTTC. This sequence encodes CAWKAKGDYEQYF.

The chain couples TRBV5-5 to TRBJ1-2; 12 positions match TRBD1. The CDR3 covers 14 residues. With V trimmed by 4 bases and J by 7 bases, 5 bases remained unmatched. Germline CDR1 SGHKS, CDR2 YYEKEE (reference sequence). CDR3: CASSLGTGGSGYTF. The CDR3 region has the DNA TGTGCCAGCAGCCTCGGGACAGGGGGCTCTGGCTACACCTTC.

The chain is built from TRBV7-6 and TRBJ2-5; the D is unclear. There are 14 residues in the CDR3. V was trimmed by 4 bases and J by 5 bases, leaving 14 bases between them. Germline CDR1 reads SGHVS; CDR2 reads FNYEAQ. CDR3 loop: CASSSLPLFETQYF. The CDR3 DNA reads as TGTGCCAGCAGCTCACTACCTCTTTTTGAGACCCAGTACTTC.

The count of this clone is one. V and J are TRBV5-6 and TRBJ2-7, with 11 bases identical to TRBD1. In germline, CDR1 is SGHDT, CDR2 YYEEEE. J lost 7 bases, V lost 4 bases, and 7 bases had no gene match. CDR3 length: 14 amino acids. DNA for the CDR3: TGTGCCAGCAGCCGCTGGGACAGGGGGTTTGAGCAGTACTTC. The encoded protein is CASSRWDRGFEQYF.

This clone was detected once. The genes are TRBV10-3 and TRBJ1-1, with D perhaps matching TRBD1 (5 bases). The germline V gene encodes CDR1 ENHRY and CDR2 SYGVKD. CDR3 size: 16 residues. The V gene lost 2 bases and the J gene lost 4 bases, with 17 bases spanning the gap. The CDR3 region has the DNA TGTGCCATCAGTGAGCCCTCTCGGGGGGATAGCACTGAAGCTTTCTTT. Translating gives CAISEPSRGDSTEAFF.

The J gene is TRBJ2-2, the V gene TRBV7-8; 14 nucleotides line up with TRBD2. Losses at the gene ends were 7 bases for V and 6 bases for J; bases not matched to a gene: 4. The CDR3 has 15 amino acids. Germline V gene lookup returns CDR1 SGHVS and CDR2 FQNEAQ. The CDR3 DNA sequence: TGTGCCAGCAAGGGACTAGCGGGAGTTTCCGGGGAGCTGTTTTTT. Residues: CASKGLAGVSGELFF.

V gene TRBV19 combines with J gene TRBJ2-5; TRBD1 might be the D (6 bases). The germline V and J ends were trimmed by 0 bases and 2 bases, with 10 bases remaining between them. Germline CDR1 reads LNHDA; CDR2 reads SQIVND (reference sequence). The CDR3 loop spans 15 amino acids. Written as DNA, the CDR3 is TGTGCCAGTAGTATAGATCCGGACAGTCAAGAGACCCAGTACTTC. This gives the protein CASSIDPDSQETQYF.

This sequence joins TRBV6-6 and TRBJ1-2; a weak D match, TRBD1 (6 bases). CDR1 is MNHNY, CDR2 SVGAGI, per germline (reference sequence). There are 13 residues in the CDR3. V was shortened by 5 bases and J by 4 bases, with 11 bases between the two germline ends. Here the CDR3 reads CASSHDRLYGYTF. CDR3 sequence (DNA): TGTGCCAGCAGTCACGACAGGCTCTATGGCTACACCTTC.

CDR3 loop: CASSYTGNSYEQYF. In DNA, the CDR3 is TGTGCCAGCAGCTACACTGGCAACTCCTACGAGCAGTACTTC. This chain connects TRBV6-5 to TRBJ2-7; D unclear. The CDR3 loop spans 14 amino acids. Trimming took 6 bases from V and 0 from J, leaving 12 bases between them. The germline V gene encodes CDR1 MNHEY and CDR2 SVGAGI.

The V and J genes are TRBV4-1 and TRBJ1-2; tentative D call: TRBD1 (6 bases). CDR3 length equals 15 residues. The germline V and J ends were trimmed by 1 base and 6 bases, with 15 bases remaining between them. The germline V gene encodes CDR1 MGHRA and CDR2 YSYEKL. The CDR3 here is CASSQGRWGADGYTF. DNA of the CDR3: TGCGCCAGCAGCCAAGGGAGATGGGGGGCGGATGGCTACACCTTC.

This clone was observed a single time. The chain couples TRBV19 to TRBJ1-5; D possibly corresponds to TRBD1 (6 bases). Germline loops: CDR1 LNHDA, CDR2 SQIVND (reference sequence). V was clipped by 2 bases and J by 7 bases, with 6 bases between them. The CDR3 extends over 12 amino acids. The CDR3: CASSIRGQPQHF. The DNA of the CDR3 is TGTGCCAGTAGTATAAGGGGGCAGCCCCAGCATTTT.

This CDR3 is CSVEGSYNEQFF. The CDR3 region has the DNA TGCAGCGTTGAAGGCTCCTACAATGAGCAGTTCTTC. The chain uses TRBV29-1 and TRBJ2-1; D unclear. V lost 1 base, J lost 0 bases, and 1 base lay in between. The germline V gene encodes CDR1 SQVTM and CDR2 ANQGSEA. The CDR3 totals 12 residues.

The CDR3 is CASRRSGTTDTQYF. CDR3 nucleotides: TGTGCCAGCAGAAGAAGCGGGACCACAGATACGCAGTATTTT. The chain couples TRBV7-9 to TRBJ2-3; 7 nucleotides match TRBD2. The CDR3 has 14 residues. After removal of 6 bases from V and 2 bases from J, the junction contained 5 bases not matched to a gene. Germline lookup yields CDR1 SEHNR and CDR2 FQNEAQ (reference sequence).

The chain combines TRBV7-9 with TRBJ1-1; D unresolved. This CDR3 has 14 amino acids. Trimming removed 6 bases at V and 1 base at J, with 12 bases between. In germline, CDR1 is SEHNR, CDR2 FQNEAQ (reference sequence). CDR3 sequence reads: CASSPVLTNTEAFF. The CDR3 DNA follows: TGTGCCAGCAGTCCTGTTTTGACGAACACTGAAGCTTTCTTT.

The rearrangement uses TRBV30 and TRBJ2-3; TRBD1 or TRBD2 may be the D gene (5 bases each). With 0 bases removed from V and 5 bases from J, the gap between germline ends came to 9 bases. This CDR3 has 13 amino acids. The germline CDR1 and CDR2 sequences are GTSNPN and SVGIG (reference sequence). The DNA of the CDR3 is TGTGCCTGGAGTGTGGGGGATTTAGATACGCAGTATTTT. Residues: CAWSVGDLDTQYF.

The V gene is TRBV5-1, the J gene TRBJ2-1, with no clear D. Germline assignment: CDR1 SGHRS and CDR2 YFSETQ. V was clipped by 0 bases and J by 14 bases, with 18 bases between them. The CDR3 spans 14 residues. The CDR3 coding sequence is TGCGCCAGCAGCTTGGGCCCCGCCTATTTCCCGGAGTTCTTC. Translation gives CASSLGPAYFPEFF.

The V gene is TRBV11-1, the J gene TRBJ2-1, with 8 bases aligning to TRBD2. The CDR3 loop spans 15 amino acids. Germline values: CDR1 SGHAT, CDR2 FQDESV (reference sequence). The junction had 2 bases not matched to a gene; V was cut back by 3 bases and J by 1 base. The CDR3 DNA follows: TGTGCCAGCAGCTTCCGGGGGGGGTCCTACAATGAGCAGTTCTTC. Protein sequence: CASSFRGGSYNEQFF.

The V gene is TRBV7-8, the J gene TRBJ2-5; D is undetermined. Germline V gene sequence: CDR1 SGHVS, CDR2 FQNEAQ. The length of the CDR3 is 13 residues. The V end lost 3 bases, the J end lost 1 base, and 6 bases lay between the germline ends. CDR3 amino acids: CASSLDGQETQYF. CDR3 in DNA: TGTGCCAGCAGCTTGGACGGCCAAGAGACCCAGTACTTC.

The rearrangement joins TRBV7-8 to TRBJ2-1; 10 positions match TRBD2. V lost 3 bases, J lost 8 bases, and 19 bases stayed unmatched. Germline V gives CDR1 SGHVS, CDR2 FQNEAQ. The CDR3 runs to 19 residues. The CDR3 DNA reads TGTGCCAGCAGCTTTCCATTGGGGCTAGCGGGAGTTACTGAAGATGAGCAGTTCTTC. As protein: CASSFPLGLAGVTEDEQFF.

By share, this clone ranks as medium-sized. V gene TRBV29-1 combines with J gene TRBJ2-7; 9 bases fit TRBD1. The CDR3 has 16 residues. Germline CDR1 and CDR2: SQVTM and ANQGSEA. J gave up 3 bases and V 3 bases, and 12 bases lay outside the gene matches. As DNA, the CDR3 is TGCAGCGTTGAGACTACCGGGACAGGGAAATTCTACGAGCAGTACTTC. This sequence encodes CSVETTGTGKFYEQYF.

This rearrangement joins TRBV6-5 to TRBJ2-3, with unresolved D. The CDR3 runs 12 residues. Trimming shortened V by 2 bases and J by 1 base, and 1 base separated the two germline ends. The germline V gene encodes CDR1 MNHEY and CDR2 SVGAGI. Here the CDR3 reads CASSYGTDTQYF. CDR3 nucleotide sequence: TGTGCCAGCAGTTACGGCACAGATACGCAGTATTTT.